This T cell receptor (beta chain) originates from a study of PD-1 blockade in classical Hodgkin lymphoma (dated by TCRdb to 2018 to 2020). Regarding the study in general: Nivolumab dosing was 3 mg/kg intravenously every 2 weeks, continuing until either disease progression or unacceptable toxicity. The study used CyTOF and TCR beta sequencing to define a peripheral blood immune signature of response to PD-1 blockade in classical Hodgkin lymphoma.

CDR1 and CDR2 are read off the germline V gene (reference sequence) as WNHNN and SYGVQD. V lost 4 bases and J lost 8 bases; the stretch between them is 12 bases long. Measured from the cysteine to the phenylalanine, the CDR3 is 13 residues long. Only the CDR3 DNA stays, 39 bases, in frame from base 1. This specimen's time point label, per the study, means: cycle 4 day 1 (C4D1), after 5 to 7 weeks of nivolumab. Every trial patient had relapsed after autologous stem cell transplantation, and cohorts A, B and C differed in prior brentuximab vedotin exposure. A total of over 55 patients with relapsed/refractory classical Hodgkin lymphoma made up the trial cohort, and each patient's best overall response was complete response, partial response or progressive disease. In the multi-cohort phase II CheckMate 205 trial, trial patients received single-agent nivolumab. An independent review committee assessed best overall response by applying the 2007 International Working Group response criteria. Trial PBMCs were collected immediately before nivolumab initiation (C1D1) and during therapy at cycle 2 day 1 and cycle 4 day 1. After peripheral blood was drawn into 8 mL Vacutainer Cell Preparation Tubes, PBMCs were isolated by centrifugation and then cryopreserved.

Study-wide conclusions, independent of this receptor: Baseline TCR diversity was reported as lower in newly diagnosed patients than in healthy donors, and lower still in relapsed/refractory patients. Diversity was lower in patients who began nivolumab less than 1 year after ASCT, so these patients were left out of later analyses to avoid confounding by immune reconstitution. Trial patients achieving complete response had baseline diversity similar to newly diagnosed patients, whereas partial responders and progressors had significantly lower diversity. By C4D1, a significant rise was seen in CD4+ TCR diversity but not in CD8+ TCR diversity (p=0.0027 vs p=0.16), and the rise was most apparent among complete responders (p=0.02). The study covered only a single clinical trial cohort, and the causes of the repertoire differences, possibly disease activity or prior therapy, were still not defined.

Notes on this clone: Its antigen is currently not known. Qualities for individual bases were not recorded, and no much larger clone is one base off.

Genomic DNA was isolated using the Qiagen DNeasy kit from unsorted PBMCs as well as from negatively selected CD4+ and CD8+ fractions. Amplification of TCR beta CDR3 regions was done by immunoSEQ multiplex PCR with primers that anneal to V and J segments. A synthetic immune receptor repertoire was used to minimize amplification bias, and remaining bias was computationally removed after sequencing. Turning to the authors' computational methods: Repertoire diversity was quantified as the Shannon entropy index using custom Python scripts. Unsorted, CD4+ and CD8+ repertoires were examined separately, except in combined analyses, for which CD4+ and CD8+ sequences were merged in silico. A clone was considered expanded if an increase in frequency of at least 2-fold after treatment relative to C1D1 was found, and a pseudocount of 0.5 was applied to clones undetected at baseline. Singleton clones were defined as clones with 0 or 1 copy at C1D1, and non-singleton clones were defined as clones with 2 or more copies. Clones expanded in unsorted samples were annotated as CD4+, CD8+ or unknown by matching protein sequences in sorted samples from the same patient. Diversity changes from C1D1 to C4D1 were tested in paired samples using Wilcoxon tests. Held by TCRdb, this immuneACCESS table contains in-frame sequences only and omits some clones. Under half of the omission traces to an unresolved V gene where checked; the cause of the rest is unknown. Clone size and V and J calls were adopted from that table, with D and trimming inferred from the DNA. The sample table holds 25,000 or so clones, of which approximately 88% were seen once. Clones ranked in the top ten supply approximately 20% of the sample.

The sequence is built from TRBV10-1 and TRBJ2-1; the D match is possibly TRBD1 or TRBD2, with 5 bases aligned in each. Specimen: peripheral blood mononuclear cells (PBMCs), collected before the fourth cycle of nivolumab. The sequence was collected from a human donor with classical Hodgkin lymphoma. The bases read TGCGCCAGCAGTGCCCCATGGGGGTATGAGCAGTTCTTC. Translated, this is CASSAPWGYEQFF.